This TCR beta chain was documented in a study of graft-versus-host responses after intestinal transplantation. Study-wide context: Multivisceral, liver-intestinal, or isolated intestinal transplants were performed in recipients. Tacrolimus and steroids were given for around 3 years to all recipients after anti-thymocyte globulin induction.

Data came from immunoSEQ multiplex PCR; TCRdb stores just in-frame clones and leaves some out. The sample lists about 96,000 clones, 92% seen once, with about 0.29% in the top ten. Worth noting for this clone: Its target is not known.

The study's findings and limits: Early after transplant, HvG declines were associated with peak levels of circulating GvH clones.

This sample comprised unstimulated CD4+ T cells sorted from spleen or lymph node cells, obtained before intestinal transplant. This receptor was obtained from a human donor who received an intestinal transplant.

The CDR3 DNA follows: TGCGCCAGCAGCCATCCGACAGGGGAATCTTATGGCTACACCTTC. It specifies CASSHPTGESYGYTF. This chain connects TRBV4-1 to TRBJ1-2, with 8 bases lining up with TRBD1. Per the germline V gene, CDR1 is MGHRA and CDR2 is YSYEKL. The ends lost 3 bases at V and 5 bases at J; junction bases unmatched: 8. CDR3 size: 15 residues.